This T cell receptor (beta chain) stems from a study of T cells in localized non-small cell lung cancer. Generated by immunoSEQ multiplex PCR, the TCRdb table keeps only in-frame clones and is missing some. The sample lists about 21,000 clones; 88% were seen once. Study-level results: Sequencing involved a lone tumor region, leaving heterogeneity possible. The appearance of a median roughly 53 of the top 100 tumor clones was seen in adjacent lung.

A note on this clone: The antigen is undetermined.

With 5 bases removed from V and 0 bases from J, the gap between germline ends came to 10 bases. The CDR3 contains 14 residues. Germline CDR1 MRHNA, CDR2 SNTAGT. This sequence was found in a male donor at least 60 years old with stage II lung adenocarcinoma. The chain employs TRBV6-4 and TRBJ1-1, with D unresolved. The sample was peripheral blood mononuclear cells, taken before any cancer treatment. The CDR3 DNA reads TGTGCCAGCAGTTCTCAGAACATGAACACTGAAGCTTTCTTT. Translating it yields CASSSQNMNTEAFF.